This T cell receptor beta chain comes out of a study of blood T cell repertoires in COVID-19 (dated by TCRdb to the early 2020s). About the investigation overall: The collaborator samples originated in the United States, Italy and Spain and spanned the acute and convalescent phases of COVID-19. The material from the prospective study consisted of cDNA or gDNA derived from T cells, B-cell-depleted T cells, or PBMCs. Subjects who had been exposed to COVID-19, were actively infected with it, or had recovered from it provided the deeply sampled blood TCRbeta repertoires that made up the dataset. The repertoires were released in a freely available public database meant as a resource for research on the immune response to SARS-CoV-2. Samples came from the ongoing ImmuneRACE study (first 160 participants) plus 1,254 subjects from 6 global collaborators. The sample metadata nearly always contained a de-identified subject ID, COVID-19 status, age in years and sex. Where available, HLA class I and class II types were obtained from metadata supplied by the sample provider rather than from assay-based typing.

Overall study results and their limits: The quantity of clinical and demographic metadata differed by source and by participant and was supplied without curation.

According to the germline V gene, CDR1 reads LGHNA and CDR2 reads YSLEER. Measured from the cysteine to the phenylalanine, the CDR3 is 15 residues long. Of all the DNA, just the CDR3 is kept, 45 bases in frame from base 1. Trimming at the junction amounts to 0 bases on V and 10 bases on J, and the germline ends lie 16 bases apart. In regard to this clone: Its antigen remains undetermined. There are no base qualities to consult, and no much larger clone falls within one base.

TCRbeta CDR3 regions were amplified from genomic DNA by means of the immunoSEQ Assay, a bias-controlled multiplex PCR. For the original study's pipeline: Nucleated cell counts per sample were estimated from amplification of reference gene primers within the assay. To quantify the absolute abundance of each unique TCRbeta CDR3 rearrangement, sequence reads were collapsed and filtered. For each sample, productive Simpson clonality was calculated as the square root of Simpson's diversity index across productive rearrangements. TCRdb's version of the immuneACCESS table is confined to in-frame rearrangements and falls short of the full clone set. An unresolved V gene accounts for under half of the shortfall where checked; the remainder is of unknown origin. V and J calls plus clone size are reproduced from that table; the DNA served to infer D and trimming. The sample yields about 80,000 clones; around nine tenths were counted once. The top ten clonotypes cover around 8% of the sample.

Whole blood was collected in K2EDTA tubes by collaborating institutions according to the institutions' own protocols. For TCRbeta analysis, collaborators shipped samples as frozen whole blood, isolated PBMCs, or DNA extracted from either of those sample types. The sequencing sample was made of peripheral blood. This TCR derives from a man aged 25-45 years with acute or convalescent COVID-19. The V gene is TRBV4-3 and the J gene is TRBJ2-1; TRBD2 could be the D gene, as 5 bases match. The nucleotides are TGCGCCAGCAGCCAAGATGTAACTTCAGGAGGAGAGCAGTTCTTC. Its coded protein is CASSQDVTSGGEQFF.